These 28 T cell receptor beta chains share one sample of origin, sequenced in a study of blood T cell repertoires in COVID-19. Measured with immunoSEQ multiplex PCR; TCRdb has only the in-frame clones, and not every one. Here the sample spans over 150,000 clones, roughly 84% being singletons. Sequenced material: peripheral blood. The receptor source for this set is a man aged 50 or older with active or convalescent COVID-19.

This chain links TRBV11-2 with TRBJ1-2; D not resolved. Trimming took 1 base from V and 5 from J, leaving 17 bases between them. There are 16 residues in the CDR3. Germline CDR1 and CDR2: SGHAT and FQNNGV. The CDR3: CASSLGVGQARYGYTF. The DNA of the CDR3 is TGTGCCAGCAGCTTAGGGGTGGGCCAGGCTCGGTATGGCTACACCTTC.

This chain connects TRBV4-1 to TRBJ2-1; TRBD2 matches at 11 bases. Per the germline V gene, CDR1 is MGHRA and CDR2 is YSYEKL. This CDR3 is 16 amino acids long. V gave up 2 bases and J gave up 7 bases; unmatched junction bases: 7. CDR3 sequence: CASSQTPSGGWNEQFF. As DNA, the CDR3 is TGCGCCAGCAGCCAAACTCCTAGCGGGGGGTGGAATGAGCAGTTCTTC.

V gene TRBV6-1 combines with J gene TRBJ2-3; 7 positions agree with TRBD2. CDR3 length: 16 amino acids. V dropped 1 base and J dropped 0; count of bases not matched to a gene: 4. Germline CDR1 reads MNHNS; CDR2 reads SASEGT. This CDR3 is CASSEVLRGSTDTQYF. Written as DNA, the CDR3 is TGTGCCAGCAGTGAAGTCCTGCGGGGGAGCACAGATACGCAGTATTTT.

The V call is TRBV4-2, the J call TRBJ2-7; 11 positions agree with TRBD2. This CDR3 is built from 16 residues. V lost 0 bases to trimming and J lost 5 bases; unmatched junction nucleotides: 6. The V gene's germline CDR1 is LGHNA and CDR2 YNFKEQ. CDR3: CASSQDRTSGSHEQYF. The DNA for the CDR3 is TGTGCCAGCAGCCAAGATCGCACTAGCGGGAGCCACGAGCAGTACTTC.

The chain combines TRBV4-3 with TRBJ2-2; 7 bases line up with TRBD1. CDR1 is LGHNA, CDR2 YSLEER, per germline. This CDR3 has 16 residues. J was trimmed by 2 bases and V by 0 bases; bases with no gene match: 3. The CDR3: CASSQEGQRNTGELFF. The CDR3 DNA is TGCGCCAGCAGCCAAGAGGGACAGAGAAACACCGGGGAGCTGTTTTTT.

The V gene is TRBV7-9, the J gene TRBJ2-1; a weak D match, TRBD2 (6 bases). The V gene's germline CDR1 is SEHNR and CDR2 FQNEAQ (reference sequence). The V and J ends lost 1 base and 2 bases respectively, with 9 bases between them. The length of the CDR3 is 15 residues. The CDR3 DNA reads as TGTGCCAGCAGCTTAGGGGACTCAACCTACAATGAGCAGTTCTTC. It is translated as CASSLGDSTYNEQFF.

CDR3 protein: CASSPRTSPYEADTQYF. CDR3 nucleotide sequence: TGTGCCAGCAGCCCCCGGACTAGCCCTTACGAGGCAGATACGCAGTATTTT. The gene calls are TRBV7-2 and TRBJ2-3; 8 bases match TRBD2. This CDR3 region has 17 residues. The germline V gene has CDR1 SGHTA and CDR2 FQGNSA. The J segment lost 4 bases and the V segment lost 5 bases, leaving 14 bases of the junction unmatched. The full variable domain, rest sourced from reference TRBV7-2 and TRBJ2-3, is GAGVSQSPSNKVTEKGKDVELRCDPISGHTALYWYRQSLGQGLEFLIYFQGNSAPDKSGLPSDRFSAERTGGSVSTLTIQRTQQEDSAVYLCASSPRTSPYEADTQYFGPGTRLTVL.

The chain carries TRBV9 and TRBJ2-5, with D possibly TRBD2 on 6 matching bases. V was shortened by 4 bases and J by 2 bases, with 9 bases between the two germline ends. Germline CDR1 SGDLS, CDR2 YYNGEE. The CDR3 loop spans 13 amino acids. In DNA, the CDR3 is TGTGCCAGCAGCCCCCGGGGGCAAGAGACCCAGTACTTC. Its translation: CASSPRGQETQYF. The whole variable domain, remainder taken from reference TRBV9 and TRBJ2-5, is DSGVTQTPKHLITATGQRVTLRCSPRSGDLSVYWYQQSLDQGLQFLIQYYNGEERAKGNILERFSAQQFPDLHSELNLSSLELGDSALYFCASSPRGQETQYFGPGTRLLVL.

This chain links TRBV15 with TRBJ2-1, with TRBD2 matching 9 bases. The V gene end was trimmed by 0 bases and the J gene end by 8 bases; junction bases not matched to a gene: 5. This CDR3 comprises 15 residues. Germline CDR1 and CDR2: LNHNV and YYDKDF (reference sequence). The chain's CDR3 is CATSRDGIAGDEQFF. The CDR3 nucleotides read TGTGCCACCAGCAGAGATGGGATAGCGGGGGATGAGCAGTTCTTC.

This chain connects TRBV19 to TRBJ2-5; 9 nucleotides match TRBD2. After removal of 6 bases from V and 3 bases from J, the junction contained 11 bases not matched to a gene. Per the germline V gene, CDR1 is LNHDA and CDR2 is SQIVND (reference sequence). The CDR3 loop spans 16 amino acids. The CDR3 sequence: CASSPGGIAGEETQYF. CDR3 sequence (DNA): TGTGCCAGTAGCCCTGGGGGGATAGCGGGGGAAGAGACCCAGTACTTC.

The genes are TRBV7-9 and TRBJ1-1; D unresolved. Trimming pared 4 bases from V and 4 bases from J, leaving 13 bases between. The CDR3 loop spans 14 amino acids. Germline loops: CDR1 SEHNR, CDR2 FQNEAQ (reference sequence). CDR3 DNA sequence: TGTGCCAGCAGCTCCTACGGCCGGGGCACTGAAGCTTTCTTT. Translation: CASSSYGRGTEAFF.

J is TRBJ2-1 and V is TRBV4-3, with TRBD2 identical over 11 bases. V lost 3 bases and J lost 5; bases outside the gene matches: 12. The CDR3 contains 18 residues. Germline V CDR1 and CDR2: LGHNA, YSLEER. The CDR3 DNA is TGCGCCAGCAGCCACCATTTTTCCGGGACTAGCGGAAACAATGAGCAGTTCTTC. It is translated as CASSHHFSGTSGNNEQFF.

The rearrangement uses TRBV16 and TRBJ2-7; TRBD1 agrees at 9 bases. CDR3 length: 15 residues. Germline CDR1 KGHSY, CDR2 FQNENV. V gave up 4 bases and J gave up 4 bases; unmatched junction bases: 8. CDR3 nucleotide sequence: TGTGCCAGCAGCCCGAGGGACAGGGTTGGGTACGAGCAGTACTTC. This sequence encodes CASSPRDRVGYEQYF. Variable domain in full (rest from reference TRBV16 and TRBJ2-7): GEEVAQTPKHLVRGEGQKAKLYCAPIKGHSYVFWYQQVLKNEFKFLISFQNENVFDETGMPKERFSAKCLPNSPCSLEIQATKLEDSAVYFCASSPRDRVGYEQYFGPGTRLTVT.

V and J are TRBV9 and TRBJ2-3, with TRBD2 matching over 7 bases. CDR1 SGDLS and CDR2 YYNGEE come from the germline V gene. The CDR3 consists of 16 residues. J was trimmed by 0 bases and V by 1 base; bases with no gene match: 5. CDR3 sequence (DNA): TGTGCCAGCAGCGTACTGGCAGCGGGGAGCACAGATACGCAGTATTTT. The encoded protein is CASSVLAAGSTDTQYF.

The rearrangement links TRBV24-1 to TRBJ1-1; D unclear. This CDR3 contains 13 residues. Germline CDR1 and CDR2: KGHDR and SFDVKD. Deletions cut 6 bases from V and 5 bases from J, with 12 bases between. The CDR3 reads CATSSPGGTEAFF. DNA for the CDR3: TGTGCCACCAGTTCTCCTGGAGGTACTGAAGCTTTCTTT.

This chain joins TRBV9 and TRBJ1-2; no clear D. The V gene lost 0 bases and the J gene lost 5 bases, with 17 bases spanning the gap. The CDR3 extends over 16 amino acids. Germline V gene lookup returns CDR1 SGDLS and CDR2 YYNGEE. The CDR3 is CASSVAPLRAGYGYTF. The CDR3 DNA is TGTGCCAGCAGCGTAGCTCCCCTGAGGGCAGGTTATGGCTACACCTTC.

The chain employs TRBV5-5 and TRBJ2-5; perhaps TRBD1 as D (5 bases). Germline CDR1 is SGHKS and CDR2 is YYEKEE (reference sequence). CDR3 size: 12 residues. V lost 2 bases, J lost 7 bases, and 9 bases lay in between. CDR3 sequence (DNA): TGTGCCAGCAGCTTTGACAGTCGGACCCAGTACTTC. This encodes CASSFDSRTQYF. The whole variable domain, filled in from reference TRBV5-5 and TRBJ2-5, reads DAGVTQSPTHLIKTRGQQVTLRCSPISGHKSVSWYQQVLGQGPQFIFQYYEKEERGRGNFPDRFSARQFPNYSSELNVNALLLGDSALYLCASSFDSRTQYFGPGTRLLVL.

The V gene is TRBV5-5, the J gene TRBJ2-5; TRBD2 aligns across 8 bases. The CDR3 is 16 residues long. Germline V CDR1 and CDR2: SGHKS, YYEKEE (reference sequence). Unmatched junction bases numbered 6, after V lost 2 bases and J lost 0 bases. This CDR3 reads CASSFQRGTYQETQYF. CDR3 nucleotide sequence: TGTGCCAGCAGCTTCCAGCGGGGGACGTACCAAGAGACCCAGTACTTC. Full variable domain (rest looked up from reference TRBV5-5 and TRBJ2-5): DAGVTQSPTHLIKTRGQQVTLRCSPISGHKSVSWYQQVLGQGPQFIFQYYEKEERGRGNFPDRFSARQFPNYSSELNVNALLLGDSALYLCASSFQRGTYQETQYFGPGTRLLVL.

The chain combines TRBV5-1 with TRBJ2-3; no clear D. Germline V gives CDR1 SGHRS, CDR2 YFSETQ. The V gene lost 0 bases and the J gene lost 3 bases, with 11 bases spanning the gap. The CDR3 is made up of 15 amino acids. In DNA form, the CDR3 reads TGCGCCAGCAGCTTGGAGTTAGTCGAGACAGATACGCAGTATTTT. Encoded protein: CASSLELVETDTQYF.

This clone was detected only once. This chain joins TRBV11-2 and TRBJ2-5; TRBD2 matches at 8 bases. V was pared by 1 base and J by 8 bases, with 12 bases of the junction left unmatched. The CDR3 has 16 amino acids. The germline CDR1 and CDR2 sequences are SGHAT and FQNNGV. CDR3 DNA sequence: TGTGCCAGCAGCTTAGGCTGGCTAGCGGGTCGGAATACCCAGTACTTC. This encodes CASSLGWLAGRNTQYF.

The CDR3 spells CASRGQGRTGELFF. CDR3 nucleotides: TGTGCCAGCAGAGGACAGGGAAGGACCGGGGAGCTGTTTTTT. This chain joins TRBV6-5 and TRBJ2-2, with TRBD1 identical over 8 bases. J was trimmed by 5 bases and V by 6 bases; bases with no gene match: 5. The CDR3 is made up of 14 amino acids. Germline V gene data show CDR1 as MNHEY and CDR2 as SVGAGI.

The chain uses TRBV7-2 and TRBJ1-3; D is uncertain. Germline V lookup: CDR1 SGHTA, CDR2 FQGNSA. This CDR3 spans 13 amino acids. With 2 bases removed from V and 0 bases from J, the gap between germline ends came to 2 bases. The CDR3 DNA reads TGTGCCAGCAGCTTATACTCTGGAAACACCATATATTTT. It is translated as CASSLYSGNTIYF.

The V call is TRBV6-4, the J call TRBJ2-1, with 14 bases that match TRBD2. CDR3 length: 14 amino acids. Germline values: CDR1 MRHNA, CDR2 SNTAGT. After removal of 10 bases from V and 9 bases from J, the junction contained 8 bases not matched to a gene. The CDR3 region has the DNA TGTGCCAACCGGACTAGCGGGAGGTGTACTGAGCAGTTCTTC. Protein: CANRTSGRCTEQFF.

The chain is built from TRBV6-4 and TRBJ2-5; D unclear. With 0 bases removed from V and 2 bases from J, the gap between germline ends came to 7 bases. This CDR3 is 14 amino acids long. Germline CDR1 is MRHNA and CDR2 is SNTAGT. The CDR3 is CASSDSRKQETQYF. The CDR3 nucleotides are TGTGCCAGCAGTGACTCGCGAAAACAAGAGACCCAGTACTTC.

Only one count was recorded for this clone. The chain uses TRBV28 and TRBJ2-3; D gene ambiguous. The CDR3 is 15 residues long. The germline gives CDR1 MDHEN, CDR2 SYDVKM. Trimming cost V 6 bases and J 1 base, with 14 bases left between them. CDR3 loop: CASSHGLARTDTQYF. The CDR3 bases are TGTGCCAGCAGCCATGGCTTAGCCCGCACAGATACGCAGTATTTT. Using reference TRBV28 and TRBJ2-3 for the parts outside the CDR3, the full variable domain is DVKVTQSSRYLVKRTGEKVFLECVQDMDHENMFWYRQDPGLGLRLIYFSYDVKMKEKGDIPEGYSVSREKKERFSLILESASTNQTSMYLCASSHGLARTDTQYFGPGTRLTVL.

This chain links TRBV5-8 with TRBJ2-3; D is perhaps TRBD2 (7 bases). This CDR3 is built from 19 residues. V lost 0 bases and J 4 bases, leaving 24 bases between the germline ends. The germline CDR1 and CDR2 sequences are SGHTS and YDEGEE. Here the CDR3 DNA reads TGTGCCAGCAGCTTGGCGGGGGCGACTAGCTACGTCGCTGCAGATACGCAGTATTTT. It codes for CASSLAGATSYVAADTQYF.

V usage is TRBV15 and J usage is TRBJ1-4; 7 nucleotides agree with TRBD1. After removal of 3 bases from V and 5 bases from J, the junction contained 6 bases not matched to a gene. This CDR3 contains 15 residues. Germline lookup yields CDR1 LNHNV and CDR2 YYDKDF (reference sequence). The CDR3 here is CATSRTGQLNEKLFF. The CDR3 DNA is TGTGCCACCAGCAGGACGGGACAGCTGAATGAAAAACTGTTTTTT. The full variable domain, its missing parts supplied by reference TRBV15 and TRBJ1-4, is DAMVIQNPRYQVTQFGKPVTLSCSQTLNHNVMYWYQQKSSQAPKLLFHYYDKDFNNEADTPDNFQSRRPNTSFCFLDIRSPGLGDTAMYLCATSRTGQLNEKLFFGSGTQLSVL.

The chain recombines TRBV11-1 with TRBJ1-2; D gene ambiguous. The length of the CDR3 is 14 residues. Germline values: CDR1 SGHAT, CDR2 FQDESV (reference sequence). The ends were cut back, 2 bases at V and 8 bases at J, with 15 bases in the middle. CDR3 protein: CASSLSRRTGGYTF. The CDR3 nucleotides read TGTGCCAGCAGCTTATCGCGCAGGACTGGGGGCTACACCTTC.